A single T cell receptor (beta chain) is shown here with its context. This sample is part of a study of blood T cell repertoires in COVID-19. As for the study in general: From T cells, B-cell-depleted T cells, or PBMCs came the material, which was cDNA or gDNA.

The germline V gene has CDR1 MDHEN and CDR2 SYDVKM. The CDR3 is 18 amino acids. Trimming took 8 bases from V and 3 from J, leaving 29 bases between them. Original handling: Scientists estimated how many nucleated cells there were by amplifying reference gene primers. The protocol was immunoSEQ multiplex PCR, while the TCRdb copy is restricted to in-frame clones and leaves out a portion. V and J calls and clone size are those listed in that table; D and trimming were worked out from the DNA. The sample records around 360,000 clones, around 87% being singletons. The chain uses TRBV28 and TRBJ2-7; maybe TRBD1 (6 bases). The sequence was collected from a man aged 40-55 years in a cohort exposed to, infected with or recovered from COVID-19 (not recorded which). What was sequenced was PBMCs or T cells enriched from blood (not recorded which). The CDR3 is CASVVTGQGVKGDYEQYF. CDR3 bases: TGTGCCAGCGTAGTAACCGGGCAGGGTGTTAAGGGGGACTACGAGCAGTACTTC.